The rows below give T cell receptor beta chains drawn from one sample of a study of CD8 T cells in Susac syndrome. From the immunoSEQ multiplex PCR reads, TCRdb called clonotypes with MiXCR, one entry per CDR3 protein. In the table there are hundreds of thousands of distinct CDR3 sequences, 85% of which are singletons. The sequencing input was CD8+ T cells from PBMCs. The source of these receptors is a human donor with multiple sclerosis. The CDR3 runs from the conserved cysteine through the conserved F or W. D genes are given only for firm matches. A clone size is listed for some rows: how often the clone was seen (once, few, many), or a class if it is expanded.

j_gene | abundance | d_gene | v_gene | CDR3nt | CDR3aa
TRBJ2-1 | few | NA | TRBV28 | TGTGCCAGCAGTTTGGTGGGAAGCTCCTACAATGAGCAGTTCTTC | CASSLVGSSYNEQFF
TRBJ1-2 | NA | NA | TRBV12-3/TRBV12-4 | TGTGCCAGCGGTGGGGGGCAGGACTATGGCTACACCTTC | CASGGGQDYGYTF
TRBJ2-1 | NA | NA | TRBV7-4 | TGTGCCAGCAGTCCGACTTCCGTGGGAGAGTCCTACAATGAGCAGTTCTTC | CASSPTSVGESYNEQFF
TRBJ2-7 | NA | TRBD1 | TRBV7-2 | TGTGCCAGCAGAGGACAGGGTCGGGAGCAGTACTTC | CASRGQGREQYF
TRBJ1-1 | NA | NA | TRBV28 | TGTGCCAGCATGACCCCGGTGGGGGGGGCTCGGACTGAAGCTTTCTTT | CASMTPVGGARTEAFF
TRBJ2-7 | NA | NA | TRBV14 | TGTGCCAGCAGCCGGACTACCTACGAGCAGTACTTC | CASSRTTYEQYF
TRBJ1-2 | NA | NA | TRBV12-5 | TGTGCTAGTGGTTTGGGGCCGGGGGACTATGGCTACACCTTC | CASGLGPGDYGYTF
TRBJ2-3 | NA | NA | TRBV28 | TGTGCCAGCAGTTCGCCGACAGGAGCAGATACGCAGTATTTT | CASSSPTGADTQYF
TRBJ2-7 | NA | NA | TRBV27 | TGTGCCAGCAGTTTATGGGGGGCCGAGGGGGAGCAGTACTTC | CASSLWGAEGEQYF
TRBJ1-1 | NA | TRBD1 | TRBV10-3 | TGTGCCATCAGTGAGCCCGGACAGGGGGAGAGTGAAGCTTTCTTT | CAISEPGQGESEAFF
TRBJ2-7 | NA | NA | TRBV7-9 | TGTGCCAGCAGCTCCCTATCCCAGGGCTACGAGCAGTACTTC | CASSSLSQGYEQYF
TRBJ2-7 | once | NA | TRBV28 | TGTGCCAGCAGTGCCGACCACAGGGCCGCTTCCTACGAGCAGTACTTC | CASSADHRAASYEQYF
TRBJ2-1 | NA | TRBD2 | TRBV3-1 | TGTGCCAGCAGCCAAGAAACTAGCGGGAGTTGGGCGGGGAATGAGCAGTTCTTC | CASSQETSGSWAGNEQFF
TRBJ1-2 | NA | NA | TRBV28 | TGTGCCAGCAGTTTAGCAGGGGCCGACATCTATGGCTACACCTTC | CASSLAGADIYGYTF